This entry lists 27 T cell receptor beta chains sequenced from one sample in a study of blood T cells in healthy people across ages. Sample-barcoded 5' priming and a J-beta primer mix drove a second PCR of roughly 6 to 12 cycles. TCRdb reprocessed the 5' RACE reads via MiXCR and lists one record per CDR3 protein. The sample holds approximately 810,000 distinct CDR3 sequences, 29% seen once. The sample comprised blood. The receptors were gathered from an elderly woman in good health.

This clonotype was seen a handful of times. The chain couples TRBV4-3 to TRBJ1-5, with 10 bases lining up with TRBD1. The V gene end was trimmed by 6 bases and the J gene end by 4 bases; junction bases not matched to a gene: 9. This CDR3 is 16 amino acids long. CDR1 LGHNA and CDR2 YSLEER come from the germline V gene. The CDR3 here is CASSLGTGALNQPQHF. CDR3 nucleotides: TGCGCCAGCAGTCTAGGGACAGGGGCCCTAAATCAGCCCCAGCATTTT.

This clonotype has at least ten counts. This chain links TRBV9 with TRBJ2-7; TRBD1 is a possible D gene (5 bases). This CDR3 has 14 amino acids. From germline, CDR1 is SGDLS and CDR2 YYNGEE. Trimming took 1 base from V and 4 from J, leaving 12 bases between them. The CDR3 region is CASSVQGSPYEQYF. CDR3 in DNA: TGTGCCAGCAGCGTACAGGGAAGCCCTTACGAGCAGTACTTC.

The chain employs TRBV20-1 and TRBJ1-2, with D possibly matching TRBD1 (5 bases). Between the trimmed V and J ends, which lost 5 bases and 0 bases, there was a span of 19 bases. CDR3 length: 16 residues. The germline V gene encodes CDR1 DFQATT and CDR2 SNEGSKA (reference sequence). The CDR3 region has the DNA TGCAGTGCTCGCCGGGACTCTACAGGACCTAACTATGGCTACACCTTC. Its protein product is CSARRDSTGPNYGYTF.

V usage is TRBV6-5 and J usage is TRBJ1-1; TRBD1 is a possible D gene (5 bases). Germline CDR1 is MNHEY and CDR2 is SVGAGI. This CDR3 region has 17 residues. The V gene lost 0 bases and the J gene lost 5 bases, with 19 bases spanning the gap. The CDR3, as DNA: TGTGCCAGCAGTTACTCGTCACTCGTGCAGGGAGGAACTGAAGCTTTCTTT. Translated, it gives CASSYSSLVQGGTEAFF.

The gene calls are TRBV5-1 and TRBJ1-2, with D perhaps TRBD1 (6 bases). The CDR3 length is 14 residues. V shed 3 bases and J shed 4 bases, with 13 bases lying between them. Germline V lookup: CDR1 SGHRS, CDR2 YFSETQ. The CDR3 DNA is TGCGCCAGCAGCTGGGGGGCGCAGAGCTATGGCTACACCTTC. Encoded protein: CASSWGAQSYGYTF. The whole variable domain, remainder taken from reference TRBV5-1 and TRBJ1-2, is KAGVTQTPRYLIKTRGQQVTLSCSPISGHRSVSWYQQTPGQGLQFLFEYFSETQRNKGNFPGRFSGRQFSNSRSEMNVSTLELGDSALYLCASSWGAQSYGYTFGSGTRLTVV.

The chain has TRBV12-3 or TRBV12-4 and TRBJ2-2, with D unclear. The CDR3 loop spans 15 amino acids. Between the trimmed V and J ends, which lost 6 bases and 0 bases, there was a span of 11 bases. CDR3 residues: CASSLSTPNTGELFF. The CDR3 nucleotides read TGTGCCAGCAGCCTATCCACCCCGAACACCGGGGAGCTGTTTTTT.

V usage is TRBV5-6 and J usage is TRBJ2-5; D is possibly TRBD2 (6 bases). Deletions cut 1 base from V and 5 bases from J, with 15 bases between. Germline values: CDR1 SGHDT, CDR2 YYEEEE. This CDR3 contains 15 residues. CDR3 in DNA: TGTGCCAGCAGCTTGTGGGGAGGTAGCGCCGAGACCCAGTACTTC. Translated, it gives CASSLWGGSAETQYF.

This clonotype came up many times. The chain links TRBV7-2 to TRBJ1-5, with D unclear. The CDR3 has 13 amino acids. V was pared by 1 base and J by 4 bases, with 5 bases between. Per germline, CDR1 SGHTA and CDR2 FQGNSA. CDR3 in amino acids: CASSLGWNQPQHF. The CDR3, as DNA: TGTGCCAGCAGCTTAGGGTGGAATCAGCCCCAGCATTTT.

This chain joins TRBV12-3 or TRBV12-4 and TRBJ1-4, with D possibly matching TRBD1 (5 bases). V lost 5 bases, J lost 8 bases, and 15 bases lay in between. The CDR3 covers 14 residues. The CDR3 nucleotides read TGTGCCAGCAGTCCACAGAGGGGATCCGAAAAACTGTTTTTT. This sequence encodes CASSPQRGSEKLFF.

The rearrangement joins TRBV14 to TRBJ1-2; 7 bases are shared with TRBD1. CDR3 length: 15 residues. With 2 bases clipped from V and 6 bases from J, the junction kept 9 bases outside the gene matches. Germline CDR1 is SGHDN and CDR2 is FVKESK. CDR3 in amino acids: CASSQWSRQGDGYTF. In nucleotides, the CDR3 is TGTGCCAGCAGCCAATGGTCTCGACAGGGCGATGGCTACACCTTC.

This clonotype showed up many times. The V gene is TRBV24-1, the J gene TRBJ2-1; TRBD1 is a possible D gene (5 bases). V lost 3 bases, J lost 7 bases, and 12 bases lay in between. The CDR3 runs 14 residues. Germline V gene lookup returns CDR1 KGHDR and CDR2 SFDVKD. CDR3 sequence: CATSDTGVRNEQFF. For the CDR3, the DNA is TGTGCCACCAGTGATACAGGCGTACGGAATGAGCAGTTCTTC.

This clonotype was detected only a few times. The chain recombines TRBV2 with TRBJ1-1; D gene ambiguous. With 6 bases removed from V and 1 base from J, the gap between germline ends came to 12 bases. The CDR3 covers 14 residues. CDR1 and CDR2 from the germline V gene are SNHLY and FYNNEI. The CDR3 bases are TGTGCCAGCAGCCCACAGTGGACGAACACTGAAGCTTTCTTT. Translation: CASSPQWTNTEAFF.

On this clonotype: This may be a read error, as it is one base from a much larger clone. The chain is built from TRBV6-5 and TRBJ2-7; 10 bases are shared with TRBD2. CDR1 and CDR2 (germline): MNHEY, SVGAGI. CDR3 length: 15 amino acids. V gave up 4 bases and J gave up 7 bases; unmatched junction bases: 10. As DNA, the CDR3 is TGTGCCAGCAGTTCTAGCGGGGGCCTTCGCAATGAGCAGTACTTC. It translates to CASSSSGGLRNEQYF.

Points on this clonotype: One junction end disagrees with the germline gene, perhaps due to a read error. The V and J genes are TRBV5-6 and TRBJ2-3; 11 bases match TRBD2. The CDR3 contains 19 residues. CDR1 and CDR2 from the germline V gene are SGHDT and YYEEEE. CDR3 protein: CASGPPVGSGGESTDSQYF. The DNA for the CDR3 is TGTGCCAGCGGCCCCCCGGTCGGTAGCGGGGGGGAGAGCACAGATTCGCAGTATTTT.

The chain combines TRBV12-3 or TRBV12-4 with TRBJ1-2; 10 bases align to TRBD1. The CDR3 sequence is 15 residues long. The V gene end was trimmed by 1 base and the J gene end by 7 bases; junction bases not matched to a gene: 6. The DNA of the CDR3 is TGTGCCAGCAGTTTAGGCTTCAGGACAGGGGGTGGCTACACCTTC. As protein: CASSLGFRTGGGYTF.

As concerns this clonotype: Compared with germline, one end of the junction differs, possibly owing to a read error. This sequence joins TRBV6-6 and TRBJ2-5; 8 nucleotides agree with TRBD2. There are 14 residues in the CDR3. Germline CDR1 reads MNHNY; CDR2 reads SVGAGI (reference sequence). DNA of the CDR3: TGTGCCAGCAGGGCACTAGCGGCCCAAGAGCCCCAGTACTTC. This codes for CASRALAAQEPQYF.

This clonotype was observed at least ten times. The chain combines TRBV4-1 with TRBJ2-1; D perhaps matches TRBD1 (6 bases). Trimming shortened V by 1 base and J by 5 bases, and 9 bases separated the two germline ends. The CDR3 has 14 amino acids. Per the germline V gene, CDR1 is MGHRA and CDR2 is YSYEKL. CDR3 protein: CASSQVDRDNEQFF. CDR3 sequence (DNA): TGCGCCAGCAGCCAAGTGGACAGAGACAATGAGCAGTTCTTC.

This clonotype turned up a few times. J is TRBJ2-5 and V is TRBV7-2; TRBD2 matches at 9 bases. V shed 3 bases, J shed 5 bases, and the junction held 7 bases outside the gene matches. Germline CDR1 SGHTA, CDR2 FQGNSA. The CDR3 totals 15 residues. In nucleotides, the CDR3 is TGTGCCAGCAGCTTGCAGCGGGGGGCCCGGGAGACCCAGTACTTC. This gives the protein CASSLQRGARETQYF.

There are a few counts of this clonotype. This chain connects TRBV9 to TRBJ1-1, with TRBD1 as a possible D gene (6 bases). Trimming took off 6 bases at V and 1 base at J, with 13 bases between the two ends. The CDR3 sequence is 14 residues long. Germline V gene data show CDR1 as SGDLS and CDR2 as YYNGEE. The CDR3 bases are TGTGCCAGCAAGGGAGACAGGCAGAACACTGAAGCTTTCTTT. This sequence encodes CASKGDRQNTEAFF. Full variable domain (missing parts from reference TRBV9 and TRBJ1-1): DSGVTQTPKHLITATGQRVTLRCSPRSGDLSVYWYQQSLDQGLQFLIQYYNGEERAKGNILERFSAQQFPDLHSELNLSSLELGDSALYFCASKGDRQNTEAFFGQGTRLTVV.

CDR3 loop: CASSLSLSLDTQYF. The CDR3 DNA reads TGTGCCAGCAGCTTATCTTTGAGTCTCGATACGCAGTATTTT. The chain recombines TRBV7-2 with TRBJ2-3; D unclear. Germline V lookup: CDR1 SGHTA, CDR2 FQGNSA. The CDR3 runs 14 residues. Trimming stripped 2 bases from V and 6 bases from J, with 12 bases between.

This clonotype was seen only once. The chain carries TRBV6-2 or TRBV6-3 and TRBJ1-5, with unresolved D. Trimming took 0 bases from V and 7 from J, leaving 13 bases between them. Germline CDR1 MNHEY, CDR2 SVGEGT. The CDR3 runs 15 residues. The CDR3 protein is CASSYSSRRGQPQHF. The CDR3 DNA sequence: TGTGCCAGCAGTTACTCGAGCAGGAGAGGACAGCCCCAGCATTTT.

The chain employs TRBV7-9 and TRBJ2-2; D perhaps matches TRBD1 (6 bases). Germline V CDR1 and CDR2: SEHNR, FQNEAQ (reference sequence). Trimming shortened V by 4 bases and J by 10 bases, and 10 bases separated the two germline ends. The CDR3 covers 12 residues. CDR3: CASSWGRVELFF. As DNA, the CDR3 is TGTGCCAGCAGCTGGGGGCGAGTGGAGCTGTTTTTT.

This chain joins TRBV24-1 and TRBJ2-7; the match to TRBD1 covers 7 bases. CDR3 size: 14 residues. Germline loops: CDR1 KGHDR, CDR2 SFDVKD. Trimming removed 6 bases from V and 1 base from J; junction bases left unmatched: 5. The CDR3 region has the DNA TGTGCCACCAGTTCCACAGGGGTTTCCTACGAGCAGTACTTC. It specifies CATSSTGVSYEQYF.

Of note for this clonotype: This may be a read error: a much more frequent sequence differs by one nucleotide. The chain couples TRBV9 to TRBJ2-3; 7 bases align to TRBD2. The CDR3 has 16 residues. In germline, CDR1 is SGDLS, CDR2 YYNGEE. The DNA of the CDR3 is TGTACCAGCAGCGCGTCGGAGCGGGGAGACACAGATACGCAGTATTTT. It codes for CTSSASERGDTDTQYF.

As regards this clonotype: A read error may be the cause here, since a much bigger clone is one base away. The gene calls are TRBV3-1 and TRBJ2-1; TRBD2 aligns across 8 bases. J was trimmed by 0 bases and V by 4 bases; bases with no gene match: 8. This CDR3 region has 17 residues. The germline V gene encodes CDR1 LGHDT and CDR2 YNNKEL (reference sequence). In nucleotides, the CDR3 is TGTGCCAGCAGCCTAGATCGGGGGGGGAGCTCCTACAATGAGCAGTTCTTC. Translation gives CASSLDRGGSSYNEQFF.

In this sample, this clonotype turned up many times. The rearrangement links TRBV5-5 to TRBJ2-1, with a weak D call TRBD2 (6 bases). Germline CDR1 reads SGHKS; CDR2 reads YYEKEE (reference sequence). Trimming pared 4 bases from V and 2 bases from J, leaving 19 bases between. The CDR3 is 17 residues long. The CDR3: CASSNIRTILTYNEQFF. The CDR3 bases are TGTGCCAGCAGCAATATCCGGACTATCCTAACCTACAATGAGCAGTTCTTC. Full variable domain (outside the CDR3, taken from reference TRBV5-5 and TRBJ2-1): DAGVTQSPTHLIKTRGQQVTLRCSPISGHKSVSWYQQVLGQGPQFIFQYYEKEERGRGNFPDRFSARQFPNYSSELNVNALLLGDSALYLCASSNIRTILTYNEQFFGPGTRLTVL.

The chain employs TRBV13 and TRBJ2-1; the D gene is possibly TRBD2 (6 bases). Between the trimmed V and J ends, which lost 5 bases and 0 bases, there was a span of 20 bases. From germline, CDR1 is PRHDT and CDR2 FYEKMQ (reference sequence). The CDR3 contains 18 residues. CDR3 residues: CASSLLAAKSNSYNEQFF. The CDR3 nucleotides read TGTGCCAGCAGCCTTTTAGCGGCCAAATCGAACTCCTACAATGAGCAGTTCTTC.